This T cell receptor beta chain was recovered during a study of T cell responses to AZD1222 COVID-19 vaccine. Profiled with immunoSEQ multiplex PCR; TCRdb holds only in-frame clones, not every one. The table has over 50,000 clones, roughly 84% seen once; the top ten hold 6.5% to 8%. CDR3 size: 13 residues. The V and J ends lost 4 bases and 4 bases respectively, with 9 bases between them. The sequencing here drew on peripheral blood, taken on day 0 of AZD1222 vaccination. The chain combines TRBV12-3 or TRBV12-4 with TRBJ2-3; D ambiguous. The receptor was isolated from an adult in good health. CDR3 in amino acids: CASSSERSDTQYF. DNA for the CDR3: TGTGCCAGCAGTTCCGAGCGTTCAGATACGCAGTATTTT.